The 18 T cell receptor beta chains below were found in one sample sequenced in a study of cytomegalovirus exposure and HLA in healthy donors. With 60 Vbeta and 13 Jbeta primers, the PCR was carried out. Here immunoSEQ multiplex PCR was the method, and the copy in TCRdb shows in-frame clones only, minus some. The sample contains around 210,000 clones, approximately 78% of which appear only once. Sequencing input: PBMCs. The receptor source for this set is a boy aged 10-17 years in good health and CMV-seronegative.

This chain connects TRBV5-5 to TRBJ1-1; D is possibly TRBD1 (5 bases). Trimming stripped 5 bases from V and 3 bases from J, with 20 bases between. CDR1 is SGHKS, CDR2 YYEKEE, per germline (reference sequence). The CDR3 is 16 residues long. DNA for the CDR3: TGTGCCAGCAGAAGTACAACCAGGGCCACACACACTGAAGCTTTCTTT. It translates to CASRSTTRATHTEAFF.

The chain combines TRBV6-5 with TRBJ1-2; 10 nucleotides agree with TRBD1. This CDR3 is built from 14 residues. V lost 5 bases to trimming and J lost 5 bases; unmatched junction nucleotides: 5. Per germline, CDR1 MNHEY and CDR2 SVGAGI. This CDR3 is CASSKGQGSYGYTF. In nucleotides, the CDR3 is TGTGCCAGCAGTAAGGGACAGGGGTCGTATGGCTACACCTTC.

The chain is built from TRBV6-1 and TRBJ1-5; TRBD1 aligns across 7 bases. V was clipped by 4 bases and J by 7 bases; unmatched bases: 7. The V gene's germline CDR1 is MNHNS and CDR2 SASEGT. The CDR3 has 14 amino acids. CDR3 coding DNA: TGTGCCAGCAGTGGACAGGGAAGCGGGCAGCCCCAGCATTTT. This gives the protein CASSGQGSGQPQHF.

The CDR3 protein is CASSLGVRDNEQFF. The CDR3 DNA is TGCGCCAGCAGCTTGGGGGTACGGGACAATGAGCAGTTCTTC. The chain combines TRBV5-1 with TRBJ2-1; D unresolved. Looked up from germline, CDR1 is SGHRS and CDR2 is YFSETQ. The CDR3 is 14 residues long. Between the trimmed V and J ends, which lost 0 bases and 5 bases, there was a span of 9 bases.

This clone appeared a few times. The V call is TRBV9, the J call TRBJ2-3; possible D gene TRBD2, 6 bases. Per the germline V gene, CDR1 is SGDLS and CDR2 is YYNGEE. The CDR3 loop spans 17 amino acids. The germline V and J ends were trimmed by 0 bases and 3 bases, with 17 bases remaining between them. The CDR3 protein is CASSVDRFWGRTDTQYF. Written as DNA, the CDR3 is TGTGCCAGCAGCGTAGATCGTTTCTGGGGGAGGACAGATACGCAGTATTTT.

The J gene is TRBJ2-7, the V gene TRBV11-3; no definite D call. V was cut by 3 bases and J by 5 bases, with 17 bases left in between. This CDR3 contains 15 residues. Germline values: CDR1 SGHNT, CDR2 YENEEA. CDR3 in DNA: TGTGCCAGCAGCTTTTCACCGGGTTTGATCAACGAGCAGTACTTC. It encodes CASSFSPGLINEQYF.

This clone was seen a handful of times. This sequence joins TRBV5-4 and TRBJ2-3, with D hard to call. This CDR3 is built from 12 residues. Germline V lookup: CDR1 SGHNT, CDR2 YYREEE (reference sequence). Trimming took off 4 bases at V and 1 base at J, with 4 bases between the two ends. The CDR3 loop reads CASSPRTDTQYF. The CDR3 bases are TGTGCCAGCAGCCCTCGCACAGATACGCAGTATTTT.

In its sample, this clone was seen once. This CDR3 is CASSQDRGRGLSNQPQHF. The DNA for the CDR3 is TGTGCCAGCAGCCAAGATCGGGGCAGGGGGCTCAGCAATCAGCCCCAGCATTTT. This chain uses TRBV4-2 with TRBJ1-5; 8 positions match TRBD1. The CDR3 sequence is 18 residues long. The trim removed 0 bases at V and 1 base at J, leaving 8 bases unmatched. The germline V gene has CDR1 LGHNA and CDR2 YNFKEQ.

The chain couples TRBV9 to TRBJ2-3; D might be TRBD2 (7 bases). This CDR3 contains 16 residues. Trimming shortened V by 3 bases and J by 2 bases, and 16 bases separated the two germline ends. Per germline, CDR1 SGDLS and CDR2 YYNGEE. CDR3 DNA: TGTGCCAGCAGCGCCTGGGGGCGGGGGATCACAGATACGCAGTATTTT. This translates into CASSAWGRGITDTQYF.

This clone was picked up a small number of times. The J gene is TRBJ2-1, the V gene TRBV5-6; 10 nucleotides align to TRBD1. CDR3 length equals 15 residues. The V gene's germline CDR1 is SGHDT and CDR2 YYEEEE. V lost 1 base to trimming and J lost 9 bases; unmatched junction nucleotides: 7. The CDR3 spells CASSLRDRGRGEQFF. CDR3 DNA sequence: TGTGCCAGCAGCTTGAGGGACAGGGGTAGGGGTGAGCAGTTCTTC.

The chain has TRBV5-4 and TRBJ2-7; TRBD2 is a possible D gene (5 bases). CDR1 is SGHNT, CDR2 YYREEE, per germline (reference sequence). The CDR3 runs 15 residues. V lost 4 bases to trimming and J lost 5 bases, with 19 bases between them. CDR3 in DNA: TGTGCCAGCAGCGCGGAACTAGTTTTAGAGGACGAGCAGTACTTC. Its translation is CASSAELVLEDEQYF.

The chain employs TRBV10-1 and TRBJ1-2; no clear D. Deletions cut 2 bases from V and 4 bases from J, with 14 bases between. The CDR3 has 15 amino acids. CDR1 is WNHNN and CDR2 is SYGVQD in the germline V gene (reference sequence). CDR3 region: CASSEGPVPGYGYTF. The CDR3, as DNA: TGCGCCAGCAGTGAGGGTCCAGTCCCGGGCTATGGCTACACCTTC.

The CDR3 nucleotides read TGTGCCAGCAGCCAGGTTGGGGCCTATGAAGCTTTCTTT. This encodes CASSQVGAYEAFF. The rearrangement joins TRBV14 to TRBJ1-1, with D maybe TRBD1 (5 bases). Germline CDR1 is SGHDN and CDR2 is FVKESK. The ends were cut back, 3 bases at V and 7 bases at J, with 12 bases in the middle. The CDR3 contains 13 residues.

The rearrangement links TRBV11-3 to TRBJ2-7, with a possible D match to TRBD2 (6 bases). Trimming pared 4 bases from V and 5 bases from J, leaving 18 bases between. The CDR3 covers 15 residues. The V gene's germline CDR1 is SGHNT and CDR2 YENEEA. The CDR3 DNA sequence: TGTGCCAGCAGCTCCCCTTTCGGGGGTGTCGACGAGCAGTACTTC. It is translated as CASSSPFGGVDEQYF.

The CDR3, as DNA: TGTGCCAGTAACACAGAGGGGGTCGGCTACACCTTC. Translating gives CASNTEGVGYTF. The chain couples TRBV19 to TRBJ1-2; D is possibly TRBD1 (6 bases). This CDR3 contains 12 residues. CDR1 and CDR2 (germline): LNHDA, SQIVND (reference sequence). V was shortened by 7 bases and J by 8 bases, with 14 bases between the two germline ends. The full variable domain, completed using reference TRBV19 and TRBJ1-2, is DGGITQSPKYLFRKEGQNVTLSCEQNLNHDAMYWYRQDPGQGLRLIYYSQIVNDFQKGDIAEGYSVSREKKESFPLTVTSAQKNPTAFYLCASNTEGVGYTFGSGTRLTVV.

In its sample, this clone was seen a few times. For the CDR3, the DNA is TGTGCCAGCTCACAAGAGGGGGAAAGGAGGAGCAATCAGCCCCAGCATTTT. It is translated as CASSQEGERRSNQPQHF. The chain links TRBV18 to TRBJ1-5; tentatively, D is TRBD1 (6 bases). V lost 4 bases, J lost 1 base, and 17 bases lay in between. The CDR3 length is 17 residues. Per germline, CDR1 KGHSH and CDR2 LQKENI.

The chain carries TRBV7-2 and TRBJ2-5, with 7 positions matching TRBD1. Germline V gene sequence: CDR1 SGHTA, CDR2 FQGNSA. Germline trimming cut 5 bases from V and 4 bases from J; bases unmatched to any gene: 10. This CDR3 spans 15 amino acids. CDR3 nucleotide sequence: TGTGCCAGCAGCACATCAGGGACAGCAGCAGAGACCCAGTACTTC. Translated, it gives CASSTSGTAAETQYF. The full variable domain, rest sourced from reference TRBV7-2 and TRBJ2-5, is GAGVSQSPSNKVTEKGKDVELRCDPISGHTALYWYRQSLGQGLEFLIYFQGNSAPDKSGLPSDRFSAERTGGSVSTLTIQRTQQEDSAVYLCASSTSGTAAETQYFGPGTRLLVL.

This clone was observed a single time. The CDR3 coding sequence is TGTGCCAGCAGCCCTGGGAGATTTAATGAAAAACTGTTTTTT. Amino acids: CASSPGRFNEKLFF. The genes are TRBV7-8 and TRBJ1-4; no reliable D call. The CDR3 length is 14 residues. V lost 5 bases and J 4 bases, leaving 11 bases between the germline ends. Per the germline V gene, CDR1 is SGHVS and CDR2 is FQNEAQ.